This T cell receptor beta chain derives from a study of blood T cells in healthy people across ages (dated by TCRdb to between 2014 and 2017). A note on the overall study: In model experiments, template switching captured about one uniquely barcoded TCR beta cDNA molecule for every two T cells. Using deep sequencing normalized with unique cDNA molecular identifiers, the study measured how TCR beta repertoire diversity changes with age. The donors were divided into four age groups: young (average about 15 years), middle-aged (over 35), aged (approximately 64) and long-lived (about 80). Donors of different ages were randomly distributed across sequencing lanes to avoid experimental bias. For two donors (one aged 18 to 30 and one aged 80 or older), the study analyzed two additional independent replicas of 1 million unique cDNA reads from the same blood draw. What the authors observed across the whole study: Total diversity estimates from one million sequenced T cells were considered lower bounds and underestimates. The long-lived group showed more naive CD4+ T cells, fewer expanded clones and increased TCR diversity than the aged group, suggesting age selection. Because donor CMV infection status was unknown, age-related changes in expanded clonotypes were potentially confounded. A strong correlation was found between observed TCR beta diversity and the percentage of naive T cells measured by flow cytometry. Since profiling was done on bulk unsorted PBMCs, naive and antigen-experienced compartments could not be conclusively compared. Observed TCR beta diversity per million T cells fell roughly linearly with age, and a significant reduction was already apparent by age about 38.

The library relied on 5' RACE. Sequenced on an Illumina HiSeq 2500. A second PCR of roughly 6 to 11 cycles was run with a J-beta primer mix and a sample-barcoded 5' primer. A template-switch 5' adaptor carrying 12 random nucleotides introduced a unique molecular identifier onto each TCR beta cDNA molecule. Each sample yielded at least 3 million CDR3-containing paired-end reads. The Mint cDNA synthesis kit, primed by a TRBC-specific oligonucleotide, was used to synthesize first-strand cDNA from all RNA. Following uracil-DNA glycosylase treatment, a first 18-cycle PCR with universal primers M1SS and BC2_uni_R was performed on all cDNA. The published analysis was carried out like this. Each sample was normalized by randomly selecting 1 million high-quality reads, each carrying a distinct molecular identifier. Instead of being binned into consensus sequences, reads that shared molecular identifiers were thrown out. MiTCR, run with a Q25 quality threshold and the strictest error-elimination algorithm, handled CDR3 identification, clonotype clustering and error correction. A nonparametric unseen species model with Euler transformation was used to estimate lower-bound total TCR beta diversity. The public reads were reprocessed in TCRdb via fastp at Q25 and MiXCR, keeping in-frame beta chains. Each record represents a unique CDR3 protein, reported with the most common genes and DNA among its rows. The V and J calls were determined by TCRdb, not by the authors. This sample has approximately 1,000,000 distinct CDR3 sequences in its table, and more than 30% of those were observed once. Of the sample, about an eighth falls within the top ten clones.

The roughly 39 donors, aged about 6 to 100 years, were systemically healthy Caucasian individuals from Russia. Each donor gave around 9 milliliters of peripheral blood, collected into EDTA-treated Vacutainer tubes. Ficoll-Paque density-gradient centrifugation was used to isolate PBMCs, with at least 7 million obtained per sample. Total RNA, at least 6 micrograms per sample, was extracted from PBMCs with Trizol reagent. For every donor, an aliquot of PBMCs went through flow cytometry to measure the percentages of naive CD45RAhigh/CD27high T cells. V lost 6 bases and J lost 2 bases; the stretch between them is 22 bases long. CDR1 and CDR2 are read off the germline V gene as MGHRA and YSYEKL. The CDR3 sequence holds 17 residues, the cysteine and phenylalanine included. Here the CDR3 DNA is all that survives: 51 bases in frame from base 1. In regard to this clonotype: What antigen it recognizes has not been identified. The input lacks base qualities; no much larger clone sits a single base away.

In this chain, TRBV4-1 is recombined with TRBJ1-2, and TRBD1 may be the D gene, going by 5 matching bases. Material: blood. This clonotype was obtained from a man younger than 35 in good health. The DNA is TGCGCCAGCAGTCGCAGCGTATCGACAGCTAAGAACTATGGCTACACCTTC. This codes for CASSRSVSTAKNYGYTF.